What follows describes a single T cell receptor (beta chain). The target of this receptor is not known. Base-call qualities are not available, and no considerably larger clone is one nucleotide away. The entry originates in a study of T-cell reconstitution after alpha-beta-depleted transplantation in children listed by TCRdb under 2016. In the study overall: Using TCR repertoire profiling, the study quantitatively followed how T-cell immune reconstitution unfolded in children after TCRalphabeta/CD19-depleted allogeneic hematopoietic cell transplantation.

Library generation was performed with PCR. Sequencing instrument: Illumina HiSeq 2500. TCR libraries were prepared with molecular barcoding, using unique molecular identifiers to normalize TCRbeta repertoire quantification. TCRdb reprocessing: public reads trimmed at Q25 with fastp, clones called with MiXCR, in-frame beta chains kept. Rows matching on CDR3 protein sequence are summarized as one entry with the most common DNA and genes. A total of 350,000 to 400,000 distinct CDR3 sequences appear in this sample, about an eighth of them only once. The ten largest clones take up 3.5% to 4.5% of the sample. The clonotype originates from a human donor who donated a stem cell graft to a child with Fanconi anemia. The material sequenced was PBMCs, taken from the stem cell graft.

The CDR3 has the sequence CASSTQRGAGSEQFF. The DNA is as follows: TGTGCCAGCTCAACACAGCGGGGGGCAGGTAGTGAGCAGTTCTTC. In this chain, TRBV18 is recombined with TRBJ2-1, with 9 bases in between that match TRBD2. Trimming leaves V shorter by 5 bases and J shorter by 9 bases, with the junction holding 11 bases beyond the gene matches. Inclusive of the bounding cysteine and phenylalanine, the CDR3 is 15 residues long. The retained sequence is limited to the CDR3, 45 bases, with the frame set at the first base. The germline V gene encodes CDR1 KGHSH and CDR2 LQKENI. Supplemented by the reference TRBV18 and TRBJ2-1 proteins around the CDR3, the complete variable domain is NAGVMQNPRHLVRRRGQEARLRCSPMKGHSHVYWYRQLPEEGLKFMVYLQKENIIDESGMPKERFSAEFPKEGPSILRIQQVVRGDSAAYFCASSTQRGAGSEQFFGPGTRLTVL.